This T cell receptor beta chain was documented in a study of T cell responses to AZD1222 COVID-19 vaccine. Study-wide context: Investigators merged groups given second doses at roughly 4 or roughly 12 weeks.

Only in-frame clones appear in the TCRdb table, and some are missing; sequencing was by immunoSEQ multiplex PCR. The table records tens of thousands of clones, 89% of them present only once. A word on this clone: As yet, its antigen is unknown.

Whole-study results and caveats: Vaccine-related CD4 TCRs covered spike, predominating at 160-218 and 743-854. Baseline antibody screening turned up just six or seven seropositive AZD1222 recipients. Nearly half of spike-specific TCRs reportedly target variant regions that are unmutated in the B.1.351 and B.1.1.7 variants.

From germline, CDR1 is DFQATT and CDR2 SNEGSKA (reference sequence). The CDR3 contains 11 residues. The V and J ends lost 3 bases and 4 bases respectively, with 6 bases between them. This TCR derives from an adult in good health. This chain joins TRBV20-1 and TRBJ1-2; D gene ambiguous. The sample was peripheral blood, taken on day 0 of AZD1222 vaccination. Written as DNA, the CDR3 is TGCAGTGCTAGCTCCAGCTATGGCTACACCTTC. Encoded protein: CSASSSYGYTF.